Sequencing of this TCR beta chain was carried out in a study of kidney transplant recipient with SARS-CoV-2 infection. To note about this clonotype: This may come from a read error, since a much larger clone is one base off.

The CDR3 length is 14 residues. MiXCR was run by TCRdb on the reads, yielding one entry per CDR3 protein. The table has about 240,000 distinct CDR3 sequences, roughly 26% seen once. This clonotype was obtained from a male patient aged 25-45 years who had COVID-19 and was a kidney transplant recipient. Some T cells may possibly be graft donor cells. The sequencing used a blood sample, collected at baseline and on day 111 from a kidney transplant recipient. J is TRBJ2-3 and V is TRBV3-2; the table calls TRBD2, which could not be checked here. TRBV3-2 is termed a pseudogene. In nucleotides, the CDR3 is TGTGCCAGCAGCCCTAGCGGGAGGACAGATATGCAGTATTTT. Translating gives CASSPSGRTDMQYF.